These 11 T cell receptor beta chains originate from one sample sequenced in a study of blood T cell repertoires in COVID-19. The protocol was immunoSEQ multiplex PCR, while the TCRdb copy is restricted to in-frame clones and leaves out a portion. The sample consists of 150,000 to 250,000 clones, around four fifths of them appearing once. Sequences were obtained from peripheral blood. All receptors derive from a human donor with acute or convalescent COVID-19. The donor label of this sample is uncertain.

The chain uses TRBV29-1 and TRBJ2-1; maybe TRBD2 (5 bases). The CDR3 is 11 residues long. Trimming removed 3 bases from V and 6 bases from J, with 6 bases in between. CDR1 and CDR2 (germline): SQVTM, ANQGSEA. The CDR3 region is CSVDAGNEQFF. The CDR3 region has the DNA TGCAGCGTTGACGCGGGCAATGAGCAGTTCTTC.

This clone was observed a few times. The CDR3 loop reads CAISNTGELFF. In DNA form, the CDR3 reads TGTGCCATCTCGAACACCGGGGAGCTGTTTTTT. The chain uses TRBV24-1 and TRBJ2-2; unclear D gene. Germline assignment: CDR1 KGHDR and CDR2 SFDVKD. The CDR3 sequence is 11 residues long. Trimming removed 11 bases from V and 0 bases from J, with 3 bases in between.

The chain recombines TRBV5-1 with TRBJ2-7; tentative D call: TRBD1 (6 bases). CDR3 size: 13 residues. CDR1 and CDR2 from the germline V gene are SGHRS and YFSETQ. The V gene lost 4 bases and the J gene lost 5 bases, with 13 bases spanning the gap. CDR3: CASSPDSLHEQYF. CDR3 coding DNA: TGCGCCAGCAGCCCGGACAGCCTGCACGAGCAGTACTTC.

The chain joins TRBV2 to TRBJ1-4; a possible D gene is TRBD1 (5 bases). V was cut by 7 bases and J by 0 bases, with 12 bases left in between. The CDR3 is 15 residues long. Germline CDR1 reads SNHLY; CDR2 reads FYNNEI. The CDR3 protein is CASTVREPTNEKLFF. DNA of the CDR3: TGTGCCAGCACGGTCAGGGAACCAACTAATGAAAAACTGTTTTTT.

The V gene is TRBV6-6, the J gene TRBJ1-2; 7 nucleotides agree with TRBD1. The V segment lost 8 bases and the J segment 2 bases; nucleotides outside the gene matches: 5. There are 13 residues in the CDR3. Germline V gives CDR1 MNHNY, CDR2 SVGAGI (reference sequence). CDR3 nucleotides: TGTGCCAGCGGGGACAGACTCAACTATGGCTACACCTTC. Its translation: CASGDRLNYGYTF.

The chain employs TRBV19 and TRBJ1-1; 7 nucleotides match TRBD1. Germline lookup yields CDR1 LNHDA and CDR2 SQIVND (reference sequence). The CDR3 runs to 14 residues. V lost 5 bases to trimming and J lost 1 base; unmatched junction nucleotides: 4. The CDR3 nucleotides are TGTGCCAGTAGTCCCCGGGACAGGAACACTGAAGCTTTCTTT. It translates to CASSPRDRNTEAFF.

This clone has only a few counts. The CDR3 nucleotides read TGTGCCAGCAGCAGAAACCCAGGGAACACTGAAGCTTTCTTT. This sequence encodes CASSRNPGNTEAFF. V is TRBV7-9 and J is TRBJ1-1; D unclear. Germline loops: CDR1 SEHNR, CDR2 FQNEAQ (reference sequence). Deletions cut 5 bases from V and 1 base from J, with 11 bases between. The CDR3 runs to 14 residues. Filled out from reference TRBV7-9 and TRBJ1-1, the complete variable domain reads DTGVSQNPRHKITKRGQNVTFRCDPISEHNRLYWYRQTLGQGPEFLTYFQNEAQLEKSRLLSDRFSAERPKGSFSTLEIQRTEQGDSAMYLCASSRNPGNTEAFFGQGTRLTVV.

The sample holds one count of this clone. This rearrangement joins TRBV18 to TRBJ2-2, with 8 nucleotides matching TRBD1. Per germline, CDR1 KGHSH and CDR2 LQKENI. J gave up 0 bases and V 4 bases, and 1 base lay outside the gene matches. This CDR3 has 15 amino acids. The CDR3 is CASSQGQANTGELFF. For the CDR3, the DNA is TGTGCCAGCTCACAGGGACAGGCGAACACCGGGGAGCTGTTTTTT.

This clone was seen a few times. The rearrangement links TRBV19 to TRBJ1-6; TRBD1 might be the D (5 bases). Germline V gives CDR1 LNHDA, CDR2 SQIVND (reference sequence). The CDR3 is 14 amino acids. V was trimmed by 5 bases and J by 10 bases, leaving 15 bases between them. The CDR3 is CASSSRTPGSPLHF. CDR3 nucleotide sequence: TGTGCCAGTAGTTCCAGGACACCCGGCTCACCCCTCCACTTT. Full variable domain (missing parts from reference TRBV19 and TRBJ1-6): DGGITQSPKYLFRKEGQNVTLSCEQNLNHDAMYWYRQDPGQGLRLIYYSQIVNDFQKGDIAEGYSVSREKKESFPLTVTSAQKNPTAFYLCASSSRTPGSPLHFGNGTRLTVT.

V gene TRBV19 combines with J gene TRBJ2-1, with TRBD2 matching over 13 bases. Germline lookup yields CDR1 LNHDA and CDR2 SQIVND (reference sequence). The CDR3 loop spans 15 amino acids. V gave up 6 bases and J gave up 5 bases; unmatched junction bases: 4. CDR3 residues: CASRKGTSGNNEQFF. The CDR3 bases are TGTGCCAGTAGAAAGGGGACTAGCGGGAACAATGAGCAGTTCTTC.

This chain uses TRBV24-1 with TRBJ2-2; D gene uncertain. Germline V gene data show CDR1 as KGHDR and CDR2 as SFDVKD. The CDR3 runs to 13 residues. Trimming left V 4 bases short and J 4 bases short, with 6 bases between. The CDR3 sequence is CATSDLVTGELFF. The DNA for the CDR3 is TGTGCCACCAGTGACCTAGTCACCGGGGAGCTGTTTTTT.